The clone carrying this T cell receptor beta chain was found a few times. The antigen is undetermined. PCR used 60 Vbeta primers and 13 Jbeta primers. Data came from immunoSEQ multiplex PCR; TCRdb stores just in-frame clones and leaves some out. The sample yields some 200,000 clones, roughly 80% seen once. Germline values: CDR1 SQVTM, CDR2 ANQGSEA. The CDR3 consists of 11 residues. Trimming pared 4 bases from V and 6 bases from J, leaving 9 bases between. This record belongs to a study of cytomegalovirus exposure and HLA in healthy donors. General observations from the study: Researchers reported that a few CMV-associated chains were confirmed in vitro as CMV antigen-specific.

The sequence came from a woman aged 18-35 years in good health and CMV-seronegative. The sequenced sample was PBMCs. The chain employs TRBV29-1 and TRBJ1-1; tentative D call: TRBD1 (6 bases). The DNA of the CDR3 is TGCAGCGTTGGCAGGGGTGCTGAAGCTTTCTTT. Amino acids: CSVGRGAEAFF.